These 19 T cell receptor beta chains share one sample of origin, sequenced in a study of blood T cell repertoires in COVID-19. Measured with immunoSEQ multiplex PCR; TCRdb has only the in-frame clones, and not every one. The sample contains 100,000 to 150,000 clones, around 83% of which appear only once. Material for sequencing was peripheral blood. These receptors were obtained from a man older than 75 with active or convalescent COVID-19.

This rearrangement joins TRBV24-1 to TRBJ2-3, with 9 bases that match TRBD1. CDR3 size: 13 residues. CDR1 and CDR2 (germline): KGHDR, SFDVKD. Losses at the gene ends were 10 bases for V and 1 base for J; bases not matched to a gene: 2. For the CDR3, the DNA is TGTGCCACAGACAGGGGGGGCACAGATACGCAGTATTTT. Encoded protein: CATDRGGTDTQYF.

A note on this clone: This specimen includes other DNA sequences encoding the same CDR3. The rearrangement joins TRBV7-2 to TRBJ2-1; 12 bases map to TRBD2. Germline-derived CDR1 and CDR2 are SGHTA and FQGNSA. V dropped 4 bases and J dropped 4; count of bases not matched to a gene: 2. The CDR3 runs 15 residues. For the CDR3, the DNA is TGTGCCAGCAGCTCTAGCGGGGGGGGTTACAATGAGCAGTTCTTC. This encodes CASSSSGGGYNEQFF. Full variable domain (missing parts from reference TRBV7-2 and TRBJ2-1): GAGVSQSPSNKVTEKGKDVELRCDPISGHTALYWYRQSLGQGLEFLIYFQGNSAPDKSGLPSDRFSAERTGGSVSTLTIQRTQQEDSAVYLCASSSSGGGYNEQFFGPGTRLTVL.

Only a few counts were recorded for this clone. This sequence joins TRBV7-9 and TRBJ1-3; D ambiguous. The CDR3 has 15 amino acids. V shed 1 base and J shed 4 bases, with 11 bases lying between them. CDR1 is SEHNR, CDR2 FQNEAQ, per germline (reference sequence). The CDR3 loop is CASSLDLSYGNTIYF. CDR3 in DNA: TGTGCCAGCAGCTTAGACCTTTCCTACGGAAACACCATATATTTT.

The sample holds one count of this clone. CDR3 sequence reads: CASSLTSRGVDTQYF. In DNA form, the CDR3 reads TGTGCCAGCAGCTTAACTTCGCGGGGGGTAGATACGCAGTATTTT. V is TRBV7-6 and J is TRBJ2-3; 8 nucleotides agree with TRBD2. This CDR3 comprises 15 residues. Trimming took 2 bases from V and 5 from J; bases not matched to a gene: 6. CDR1 is SGHVS and CDR2 is FNYEAQ in the germline V gene. The full variable domain, rest sourced from reference TRBV7-6 and TRBJ2-3, is GAGVSQSPRYKVTKRGQDVALRCDPISGHVSLYWYRQALGQGPEFLTYFNYEAQQDKSGLPNDRFSAERPEGSISTLTIQRTEQRDSAMYRCASSLTSRGVDTQYFGPGTRLTVL.

This chain joins TRBV29-1 and TRBJ2-3; no clear D. This CDR3 is 11 amino acids long. The ends were cut back, 5 bases at V and 6 bases at J, with 9 bases in the middle. Germline CDR1 is SQVTM and CDR2 is ANQGSEA. CDR3 in amino acids: CSVSAQDTQYF. In DNA, the CDR3 is TGCAGCGTTTCAGCGCAGGATACGCAGTATTTT.

This clone came up once. The J gene is TRBJ1-6, the V gene TRBV15; 9 nucleotides agree with TRBD1. Germline loops: CDR1 LNHNV, CDR2 YYDKDF (reference sequence). CDR3 size: 16 residues. Trimming removed 5 bases from V and 6 bases from J; junction bases left unmatched: 8. The CDR3 protein is CATSSQDRGPNSPLHF. The CDR3 DNA reads as TGTGCCACCAGCTCTCAGGACAGGGGCCCTAATTCACCCCTCCACTTT.

This clone was observed a single time. J is TRBJ2-3 and V is TRBV19; 9 bases agree with TRBD2. The CDR3 loop spans 17 amino acids. Germline assignment: CDR1 LNHDA and CDR2 SQIVND (reference sequence). With 5 bases clipped from V and 4 bases from J, the junction kept 13 bases outside the gene matches. As DNA, the CDR3 is TGTGCCAGTAGTCCCCTTTTCGCGGGGGGGCTGGCAGATACGCAGTATTTT. Protein: CASSPLFAGGLADTQYF.

The chain combines TRBV18 with TRBJ1-3, with 8 nucleotides matching TRBD1. The V gene end was trimmed by 6 bases and the J gene end by 1 base; junction bases not matched to a gene: 8. The CDR3 has 16 amino acids. Germline values: CDR1 KGHSH, CDR2 LQKENI. The CDR3 protein is CASSPTGDISGNTIYF. The CDR3 coding sequence is TGTGCCAGCTCCCCGACAGGGGATATTTCTGGAAACACCATATATTTT.

The CDR3 DNA follows: TGTGCCAGTTGGGCAGGGGCCCTGAACACTGAAGCTTTCTTT. It translates to CASWAGALNTEAFF. The rearrangement uses TRBV10-3 and TRBJ1-1, with D perhaps matching TRBD1 (6 bases). The length of the CDR3 is 14 residues. V was clipped by 10 bases and J by 0 bases, with 15 bases between them. The germline gives CDR1 ENHRY, CDR2 SYGVKD.

The gene calls are TRBV7-2 and TRBJ2-5; perhaps TRBD1 as D (5 bases). Trimming shortened V by 5 bases and J by 6 bases, and 10 bases separated the two germline ends. Germline CDR1 SGHTA, CDR2 FQGNSA. The CDR3 is made up of 12 amino acids. In DNA form, the CDR3 reads TGTGCCAGCAGCGTGGGGCCGCAGACCCAGTACTTC. Translating it yields CASSVGPQTQYF.

This chain connects TRBV6-5 to TRBJ1-1; no clear D gene. Per germline, CDR1 MNHEY and CDR2 SVGAGI. The CDR3 covers 13 residues. Trimming pared 5 bases from V and 4 bases from J, leaving 11 bases between. The DNA for the CDR3 is TGTGCCAGCAGTCCCCCGCCGGGCACTGAAGCTTTCTTT. Amino acid sequence: CASSPPPGTEAFF.

This chain joins TRBV2 and TRBJ2-7; the match to TRBD1 covers 12 bases. The CDR3 sequence is 15 residues long. Germline V gene sequence: CDR1 SNHLY, CDR2 FYNNEI. V lost 3 bases to trimming and J lost 4 bases; unmatched junction nucleotides: 4. CDR3 region: CASSDSGQGAYEQYF. CDR3 coding DNA: TGTGCCAGCAGTGACTCGGGACAGGGGGCTTACGAGCAGTACTTC.

This clone was seen a handful of times. The J gene is TRBJ1-1, the V gene TRBV6-2 or TRBV6-3, with 10 bases matching TRBD1. Trimming cost V 0 bases and J 8 bases; bases outside gene matches: 9. Germline assignment: CDR1 MNHEY and CDR2 SVGEGT. The CDR3 is made up of 16 amino acids. CDR3 bases: TGTGCCAGCAGTTACTCGACAGGGGGCCGGCCAATGGAAGCTTTCTTT. Encoded protein: CASSYSTGGRPMEAFF.

V is TRBV7-2 and J is TRBJ1-1; perhaps TRBD1 as D (5 bases). CDR1 SGHTA and CDR2 FQGNSA come from the germline V gene. The CDR3 runs 15 residues. Trimming removed 3 bases from V and 0 bases from J, with 11 bases in between. CDR3 residues: CASSFSGGMNTEAFF. CDR3 in DNA: TGTGCCAGCAGCTTCAGTGGGGGGATGAACACTGAAGCTTTCTTT.

The rearrangement joins TRBV2 to TRBJ1-1, with D maybe TRBD1 (5 bases). CDR1 and CDR2 from the germline V gene are SNHLY and FYNNEI. The length of the CDR3 is 14 residues. Trimming removed 4 bases from V and 0 bases from J, with 9 bases in between. CDR3 DNA: TGTGCCAGCAGTGCCCAGGGTATGAACACTGAAGCTTTCTTT. Translation: CASSAQGMNTEAFF.

V and J are TRBV27 and TRBJ2-7; D is possibly TRBD1 (5 bases). Trimming shortened V by 1 base and J by 5 bases, and 12 bases separated the two germline ends. CDR3 length: 14 residues. Looked up from germline, CDR1 is MNHEY and CDR2 is SMNVEV (reference sequence). The DNA for the CDR3 is TGTGCCAGCAGTTTATTCCAGGGTTTCGACGAGCAGTACTTC. It encodes CASSLFQGFDEQYF.

The chain joins TRBV12-3 or TRBV12-4 to TRBJ1-6; D gene ambiguous. The CDR3 is made up of 13 amino acids. V lost 4 bases, J lost 6 bases, and 7 bases lay in between. The CDR3 nucleotides read TGTGCCAGCAGTTCCGGGGTTAATTCACCCCTCCACTTT. Encoded protein: CASSSGVNSPLHF.

This clone was detected once. The rearrangement uses TRBV6-5 and TRBJ1-1; maybe TRBD1 (5 bases). Germline lookup yields CDR1 MNHEY and CDR2 SVGAGI. The CDR3 is 13 residues long. Trimming took off 5 bases at V and 1 base at J, with 8 bases between the two ends. The CDR3 DNA reads as TGTGCCAGCAGTCGCAGGGCGAACACTGAAGCTTTCTTT. This sequence encodes CASSRRANTEAFF.

J is TRBJ2-7 and V is TRBV15; 11 positions agree with TRBD1. The CDR3 runs to 17 residues. Germline CDR1 is LNHNV and CDR2 is YYDKDF (reference sequence). V was clipped by 3 bases and J by 2 bases; unmatched bases: 9. The CDR3: CATSSRGQGGLTYEQYF. CDR3 in DNA: TGTGCCACCAGCAGTCGGGGACAGGGGGGCTTAACCTACGAGCAGTACTTC.